The present T cell receptor (beta chain) was sequenced within a study of T cell clones after liver transplantation. The germline gives CDR1 SGHNT, CDR2 YYREEE (reference sequence). V shed 4 bases and J 3 bases; nucleotides not matched to a gene: 11. CDR3 length: 16 residues. TCRdb's table, derived via immunoSEQ multiplex PCR, lists solely in-frame clones and lacks some. The sample contains roughly 57,000 clones, 65% to 75% of which appear only once. This sample comprised CD4+ T cells from blood, obtained before liver transplant. This sequence joins TRBV5-4 and TRBJ2-3, with 7 bases that match TRBD1. The receptor's source is a human donor who received a liver transplant. CDR3 sequence reads: CASSPTTGIGTDTQYF. The CDR3 coding sequence is TGTGCCAGCAGCCCGACGACAGGGATCGGGACAGATACGCAGTATTTT.